The rows below give T cell receptor beta chains drawn from one sample of a study of T cells in Graves' hyperthyroidism and ophthalmopathy. TCRdb fed the multiplex PCR reads into MiXCR, producing one record per CDR3 protein. The data show around 400,000 distinct CDR3 sequences, nearly 15% seen once. The specimen sequenced was blood. These receptors came from a woman aged 55-75 years with Graves' ophthalmopathy. CDR3s include the opening cysteine and the closing phenylalanine or tryptophan. The D gene is left open where the match is weak. Rows give clone size only sometimes, using once, few, many, or a class for an expanded clone.

V,D,J,size,DNA,CDR3
TRBV20-1,NA,TRBJ2-5,many,TGCAGTGCAACCACAGGTTTAGGTAGGGAGACCCAGTACTTC,CSATTGLGRETQYF
TRBV7-3,TRBD1,TRBJ1-5,many,TGTGCCAGCAGCTTAAAAGGGGACAGGTCGCTCAATCAGCCCCAGCATTTT,CASSLKGDRSLNQPQHF
TRBV9,NA,TRBJ2-7,many,TGTGCCAGCAGTGCGCGAGGATACGAGCAGTACTTC,CASSARGYEQYF
TRBV20-1,NA,TRBJ1-2,few,TGCAGTGCCAACAGGGACCTTCTTTCCTATGGCTACACCTTC,CSANRDLLSYGYTF
TRBV14,NA,TRBJ1-1,many,TGTGCCAGCAGCCAAGACGTGGAGAACACTGAAGCTTTCTTT,CASSQDVENTEAFF
TRBV2,TRBD2,TRBJ2-2,few,TGTGCCAGCAGGCCCGGGACTAGCGGGGGGGCCACCGGGGAGCTGTTTTTT,CASRPGTSGGATGELFF
TRBV10-2,NA,TRBJ2-7,NA,TGCGCCAGCAGTGAGTCGGGCCGGGACGAGACCTACGAGCAGTACTTC,CASSESGRDETYEQYF
TRBV9,NA,TRBJ2-6,many,TGTGCCAGCAGCCAAGGGGCGGGGAGTTGGGGTAACTCTGGGGCCAACGTCCTGACTTTC,CASSQGAGSWGNSGANVLTF
TRBV12-3/TRBV12-4,TRBD2,TRBJ2-2,many,TGTGCCAGCAGTTTCACTAGCGTGGGCACCGGGGAGCTGTTTTTT,CASSFTSVGTGELFF
TRBV5-4,NA,TRBJ1-5,NA,TGTGCCAGCAGCCCCGGGCCTTTTAGCAATCAGCCCCAGCATTTT,CASSPGPFSNQPQHF
TRBV6-1,TRBD2,TRBJ2-7,few,TGTGCCAGCATCCCCCGAGCGGGAGGGTTCTACGAGCAGTACTTC,CASIPRAGGFYEQYF
TRBV28,NA,TRBJ1-4,few,TGTGCCAGCAGACAGGGCGGTAATGAAAAACTGTTTTTT,CASRQGGNEKLFF
TRBV9,TRBD2,TRBJ2-1,NA,TGTGCCAGCAGCGTAGCGGCTAGCGGGAGTAATGAGCAGTTCTTC,CASSVAASGSNEQFF
TRBV7-2,NA,TRBJ2-3,many,TGTGCCAGCAGCTCACAGGGTGGAGGAGCAGATACGCAGTATTTT,CASSSQGGGADTQYF
TRBV5-1,TRBD2,TRBJ2-7,few,TGCGCCAGCAGCCCGGAGCGGGAGCCTTACGAGCAGTACTTC,CASSPEREPYEQYF
TRBV6-1,TRBD2,TRBJ2-3,few,TGTGCCAGCATGGGGGGGAGTAGCGGGAGCCAATTGAAGGCGCAGTATTTT,CASMGGSSGSQLKAQYF
TRBV9,NA,TRBJ2-1,few,TGTGCCAGCAGCGTAGCTGACAGCAACTCCTACAATGAGCAGTTCTTC,CASSVADSNSYNEQFF
TRBV25-1,NA,TRBJ2-3,NA,TGTGCCAGCAGTGAATCAGGGGCCATAGATACGCAGTATTTT,CASSESGAIDTQYF
TRBV7-2,TRBD2,TRBJ2-3,many,TGTGCCAGCAGCCCCCGAGGTGGGCTAGCGGGAGGGGATACGCAGTATTTT,CASSPRGGLAGGDTQYF
TRBV12-3/TRBV12-4,TRBD1,TRBJ2-1,many,TGTGCCAGCAGTTCGACAGGGCAACCCTACAATGAGCAGTTCTTC,CASSSTGQPYNEQFF
TRBV3-1,TRBD2,TRBJ2-3,few,TGTGCCAGCAGCCATTCAAGGACTAGCGGAAGGACTGGCACAGATACGCAGTATTTT,CASSHSRTSGRTGTDTQYF
TRBV6-1,TRBD1,TRBJ2-2,many,TGTGCCAGCAGTGACAGGGGGCGAGGAGGCGGGGAGCTGTTTTTT,CASSDRGRGGGELFF
TRBV28,NA,TRBJ2-3,many,TGTGCCAGCAAACTCGGCGGGGGCACAGATACGCAGTATTTT,CASKLGGGTDTQYF
TRBV30,TRBD1,TRBJ1-5,NA,TGTGCCTGGGGACAGGGAAACAATCAGCCCCAGCATTTT,CAWGQGNNQPQHF
TRBV9,TRBD2,TRBJ2-1,few,TGTGCCAGCAGCGTACTCCCGGGGGAGACTAGCGGGATGGGTGAGCAGTTCTTC,CASSVLPGETSGMGEQFF
TRBV20-1,NA,TRBJ2-1,NA,TGCAGTGCAAAAGCCTTGAGGGATGAGCAGTTCTTC,CSAKALRDEQFF
TRBV19,TRBD2,TRBJ2-3,many,TGTGCCAGCAAGACGCCCGGAGCGGGAGAAGATACGCAGTATTTT,CASKTPGAGEDTQYF
TRBV7-2,TRBD2,TRBJ2-1,many,TGTGCCAGCAGCTTAGCTAGGACTAGCGGGACTTATAGCTCCTACAATGAGCAGTTCTTC,CASSLARTSGTYSSYNEQFF
TRBV5-1,TRBD2,TRBJ2-7,few,TGCGCCAGCAGCTGGGGTAGCGGGGCCTACGAGCAGTACTTC,CASSWGSGAYEQYF
TRBV7-9,TRBD1,TRBJ1-1,many,TGTGCCAGCAGCTGGGACAGGGGGCTTGGAACTGAAGCTTTCTTT,CASSWDRGLGTEAFF
TRBV24-1,TRBD1,TRBJ2-2,many,TGTGCCACCAGTGATTTGGGGACAGGGACCGGGGAGCTGTTTTTT,CATSDLGTGTGELFF
TRBV7-9,TRBD1,TRBJ2-6,many,TGTGCCAGCAGCTTAGGGACAGGCCACTCTGGGGCCAACGTCCTGACTTTC,CASSLGTGHSGANVLTF